Sequencing of this T cell receptor (beta chain) was carried out in a study of T cells in Graves' hyperthyroidism and ophthalmopathy. TCR beta CDR3 region amplification was performed from RNA transcripts. First-round RT-PCR targeting the TCR CDR3 was performed with the HTBI primer set. TCRdb redid the calling of the multiplex PCR reads with MiXCR, one entry per CDR3 protein. The sample shows 500,000 to 650,000 distinct CDR3 sequences, around 15% of them seen only once. Concerning this clonotype itself: Its target is unknown.

Notes on the study in general: Ophthalmopathy could be told apart from stable hyperthyroidism with a 13 V-J model.

The CDR3 spans 15 residues. After removal of 6 bases from V and 4 bases from J, the junction contained 7 bases not matched to a gene. Per the germline V gene, CDR1 is MNHEY and CDR2 is SMNVEV (reference sequence). Diagnostic decisions used clinical symptoms, serum thyroxine and TRAb, thyroid ultrasound and orbital computed tomography. V is TRBV27 and J is TRBJ2-1; 9 positions match TRBD2. The sample was blood. This sequence originates from a woman in her 50s with Graves' ophthalmopathy. Written as DNA, the CDR3 is TGTGCCAGCAGCCCCACGACTAGCGGATACAATGAGCAGTTCTTC. This translates into CASSPTTSGYNEQFF.